The clone carrying this T cell receptor (beta chain) has just one count. This entry comes from a study of blood T cell repertoires in COVID-19. Study summary: Acute and convalescent COVID-19 specimens originated in the United States, Italy and Spain. Nucleic acid was either cDNA or gDNA, and it came from T cells, B-cell-depleted T cells, or PBMCs.

This CDR3 spans 14 amino acids. Losses at the gene ends were 5 bases for V and 2 bases for J; bases not matched to a gene: 2. Looked up from germline, CDR1 is SNHLY and CDR2 is FYNNEI. Authors' processing steps: Reference gene primer amplification yielded estimated nucleated cell counts. The protocol was immunoSEQ multiplex PCR, while the TCRdb copy is restricted to in-frame clones and leaves out a portion. For V, J and clone size, that table is used; D and trimming come from the DNA. The sample shows around 120,000 clones, over 65% of them seen only once. This receptor was obtained from a man between 65 and 85 years old with acute or convalescent COVID-19. Material: peripheral blood. J is TRBJ1-3 and V is TRBV2, with 8 bases that match TRBD1. CDR3 in DNA: TGTGCCAGCAGTACACAGGGGGCTGGAAACACCATATATTTT. As protein: CASSTQGAGNTIYF.